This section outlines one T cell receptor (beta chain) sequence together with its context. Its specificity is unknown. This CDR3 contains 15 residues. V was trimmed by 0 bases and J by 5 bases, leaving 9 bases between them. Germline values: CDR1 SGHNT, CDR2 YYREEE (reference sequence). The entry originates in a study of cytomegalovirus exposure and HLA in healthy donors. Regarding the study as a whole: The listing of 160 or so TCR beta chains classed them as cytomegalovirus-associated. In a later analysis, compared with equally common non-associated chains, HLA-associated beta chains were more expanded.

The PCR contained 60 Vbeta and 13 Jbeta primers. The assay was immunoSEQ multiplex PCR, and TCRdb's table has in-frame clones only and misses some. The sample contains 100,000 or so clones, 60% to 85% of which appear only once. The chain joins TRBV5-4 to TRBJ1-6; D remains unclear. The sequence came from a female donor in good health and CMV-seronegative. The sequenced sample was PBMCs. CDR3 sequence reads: CASSLDTPNNSPLHF. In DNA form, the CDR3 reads TGTGCCAGCAGCTTGGACACCCCGAATAATTCACCCCTCCACTTT.